This TCR beta chain was sequenced in a study of shared clonotypes between healthy human individuals. Study-level findings and limits: Naive subsets generally had larger estimated richness than memory subsets. Between a handful of donors, naive CD4 clonotypes were shared at a level of about 5.3%.

About this clone itself: Its antigen is not known.

An even split of each subset's genomic DNA across several immunoSEQ plates was performed. Clones were sequenced by immunoSEQ multiplex PCR, and TCRdb holds only the in-frame ones, with some missing. The top ten clones hold approximately 0.5% of a sample with roughly 1,000,000 clones, about 84% of them seen once. The split of CD4+ cells yielded CD45RA+ naive and CD45RA-negative memory subsets. Trimming took 7 bases from V and 4 from J; bases not matched to a gene: 7. CDR3 length: 14 residues. Germline V lookup: CDR1 SQVTM, CDR2 ANQGSEA. The rearrangement uses TRBV29-1 and TRBJ2-3, with TRBD2 identical over 11 bases. The sequence was collected from a man aged 18 to 30 in good health. Some clones in this sample may be carry-over from other donors' samples. Sequencing was carried out using memory CD4+ T cells from PBMCs. Stated subset: CD45RA-negative fraction. CDR3 coding DNA: TGCAGCGGCCATAGCGGGAGGGATGCAGATACGCAGTATTTT. Its protein is CSGHSGRDADTQYF.